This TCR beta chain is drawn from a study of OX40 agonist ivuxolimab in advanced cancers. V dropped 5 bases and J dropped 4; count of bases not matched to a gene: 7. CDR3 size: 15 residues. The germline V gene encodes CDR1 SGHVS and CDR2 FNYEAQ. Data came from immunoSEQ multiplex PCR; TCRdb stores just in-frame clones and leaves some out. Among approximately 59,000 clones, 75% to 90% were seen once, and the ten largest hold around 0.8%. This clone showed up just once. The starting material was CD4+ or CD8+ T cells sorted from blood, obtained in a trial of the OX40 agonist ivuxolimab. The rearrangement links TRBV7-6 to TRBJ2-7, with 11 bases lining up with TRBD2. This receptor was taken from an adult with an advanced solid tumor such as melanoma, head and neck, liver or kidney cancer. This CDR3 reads CASSPTSGSVYEQYF. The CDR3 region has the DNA TGTGCCAGCAGCCCAACTAGCGGGAGTGTTTACGAGCAGTACTTC.